The 25 T cell receptor beta chains below all came from one sample that was sequenced in a study of shared clonotypes between healthy human individuals (dated by TCRdb to about 2020). Libraries were constructed by the immunoSEQ multiplex PCR assay. The table was pulled from immuneACCESS by TCRdb, which kept in-frame rearrangements only. Such tables lose some clones; where checked, under half of the loss comes from unresolved V genes, and the rest has no known cause. The sample table shows 950,000 to 1,100,000 clones, and approximately 68% are seen once. Approximately 1.5% of the sample rests with the top ten. Source material: memory CD4+ T cells sorted from blood. The sample's cell subset or site label, decoded: CD45RA-negative fraction. Receptor source: a man aged 18 to 30 in good health.

This clone has only a few counts. The V call is TRBV19, the J call TRBJ1-1; no clear D gene. With 6 bases removed from V and 6 bases from J, the gap between germline ends came to 11 bases. The CDR3 sequence is 12 residues long. Per the germline V gene, CDR1 is LNHDA and CDR2 is SQIVND (reference sequence). The CDR3, as DNA: TGTGCCAGTAGAAAGAATACCGCTGAAGCTTTCTTT. Protein product: CASRKNTAEAFF.

The CDR3 DNA reads as TGTGCCAGCAGATCAGGCGATACGCAGTATTTT. Translating it yields CASRSGDTQYF. This rearrangement joins TRBV2 to TRBJ2-3; no clear D gene. The CDR3 sequence is 11 residues long. V lost 6 bases and J 6 bases, leaving 7 bases between the germline ends. Germline CDR1 is SNHLY and CDR2 is FYNNEI.

V usage is TRBV7-2 and J usage is TRBJ2-7, with TRBD2 identical over 8 bases. The CDR3 is 15 residues long. The germline V gene has CDR1 SGHTA and CDR2 FQGNSA. With V trimmed by 1 base and J by 2 bases, 4 bases remained unmatched. DNA for the CDR3: TGTGCCAGCAGCTTAGTCTTGACTAGCGCCTACGAGCAGTACTTC. It encodes CASSLVLTSAYEQYF.

The chain couples TRBV6-5 to TRBJ2-5; D call uncertain. The J call is in doubt because the DNA end fits TRBJ2-7 better. The V gene's germline CDR1 is MNHEY and CDR2 SVGAGI. The CDR3 length is 14 residues. The DNA of the CDR3 is TGTGCCAGCAGTGAAGTTACGGGTCCCGACGAGCAGTACTTC. Residues: CASSEVTGPDEQYF.

V usage is TRBV5-5 and J usage is TRBJ1-2; TRBD1 matches at 7 bases. The ends lost 0 bases at V and 2 bases at J; junction bases unmatched: 4. The germline gives CDR1 SGHKS, CDR2 YYEKEE (reference sequence). CDR3 length equals 15 residues. The CDR3 sequence is CASSLAGQVNYGYTF. In DNA, the CDR3 is TGTGCCAGCAGCTTGGCCGGACAGGTGAACTATGGCTACACCTTC.

For the CDR3, the DNA is TGTGCCAGCAGCAAAGCGGCTGGGGACTCCTACGAGCAGTACTTC. Protein product: CASSKAAGDSYEQYF. The chain is built from TRBV21-1 and TRBJ2-7. TRBV21-1 is listed as a pseudogene. The length of the CDR3 is 15 residues.

The genes are TRBV6-5 and TRBJ1-5; 10 bases line up with TRBD1. The CDR3 runs to 14 residues. V was clipped by 5 bases and J by 15 bases; unmatched bases: 13. CDR1 and CDR2 from the germline V gene are MNHEY and SVGAGI. CDR3 DNA: TGTGCCAGCAGTGGGACAGGGGCCCTCATAAGTCTGCATTTT. It is translated as CASSGTGALISLHF.

The rearrangement links TRBV19 to TRBJ2-7; 8 bases line up with TRBD1. The junction had 11 bases not matched to a gene; V was cut back by 5 bases and J by 2 bases. From germline, CDR1 is LNHDA and CDR2 SQIVND (reference sequence). This CDR3 spans 16 amino acids. The CDR3 DNA is TGTGCCAGTAGTTCCCCCCAGGGGGCTCGCACCTACGAGCAGTACTTC. It encodes CASSSPQGARTYEQYF.

The V call is TRBV11-2, the J call TRBJ1-1; TRBD1 matches 10 bases. This CDR3 region has 17 residues. The V gene end was trimmed by 3 bases and the J gene end by 0 bases; junction bases not matched to a gene: 7. Germline-derived CDR1 and CDR2 are SGHAT and FQNNGV. The CDR3 loop reads CASSLRTGGNMNTEAFF. The CDR3, as DNA: TGTGCCAGCAGCTTGAGGACAGGGGGGAATATGAACACTGAAGCTTTCTTT.

This chain joins TRBV14 and TRBJ2-5; tentative D call: TRBD2 (5 bases). This CDR3 is 15 amino acids long. V was pared by 1 base and J by 5 bases, with 14 bases between. Germline V gene lookup returns CDR1 SGHDN and CDR2 FVKESK. CDR3 coding DNA: TGTGCCAGCAGCCAAGCGTTCAGTAGGGAGGAGACCCAGTACTTC. Translation: CASSQAFSREETQYF.

V gene TRBV18 combines with J gene TRBJ2-1; D remains ambiguous. Germline CDR1 reads KGHSH; CDR2 reads LQKENI. The V end was cut by 5 bases, the J end by 0 bases, with 11 bases between. This CDR3 comprises 15 residues. The CDR3 DNA is TGTGCCAGCTCAAAAGGGCAGGACTCCTACAATGAGCAGTTCTTC. It yields the protein CASSKGQDSYNEQFF. Full variable domain (missing parts from reference TRBV18 and TRBJ2-1): NAGVMQNPRHLVRRRGQEARLRCSPMKGHSHVYWYRQLPEEGLKFMVYLQKENIIDESGMPKERFSAEFPKEGPSILRIQQVVRGDSAAYFCASSKGQDSYNEQFFGPGTRLTVL.

The chain recombines TRBV7-2 with TRBJ2-1, with 13 positions matching TRBD2. Looked up from germline, CDR1 is SGHTA and CDR2 is FQGNSA. The CDR3 consists of 17 residues. V lost 2 bases to trimming and J lost 7 bases; unmatched junction nucleotides: 8. CDR3 protein: CASSLTSGRALGNEQFF. The CDR3 DNA is TGTGCCAGCAGCTTAACTAGCGGGAGGGCCTTAGGGAATGAGCAGTTCTTC.

The genes are TRBV5-4 and TRBJ2-1, with D tentatively TRBD2 (6 bases). Germline V gene sequence: CDR1 SGHNT, CDR2 YYREEE (reference sequence). Trimming cost V 7 bases and J 9 bases, with 8 bases left between them. The CDR3 length is 10 residues. The CDR3 region has the DNA TGTGCCAGCGGGGAGGTTGAGCAGTTCTTC. Translated: CASGEVEQFF.

V is TRBV19 and J is TRBJ2-2; D call uncertain. The germline V gene has CDR1 LNHDA and CDR2 SQIVND (reference sequence). The germline V and J ends were trimmed by 7 bases and 6 bases, with 9 bases remaining between them. The CDR3 runs 12 residues. As DNA, the CDR3 is TGTGCCAGTACCGCCAAACCCGGGGAGCTGTTTTTT. It is translated as CASTAKPGELFF.

With respect to this clone: This may be a read error, as it is one base from a much larger clone. Other DNA sequences in the same sample also yield this CDR3. The V and J genes are TRBV7-9 and TRBJ2-7; TRBD1 matches at 9 bases. This CDR3 is built from 14 residues. V lost 3 bases to trimming and J lost 2 bases; unmatched junction nucleotides: 2. Germline V CDR1 and CDR2: SEHNR, FQNEAQ (reference sequence). CDR3 loop: CASSFGTGTYEQYF. The CDR3 DNA is TGTGCCAGCAGCTTTGGGACAGGGACCTACGAGCAGTACTTC.

The V gene is TRBV5-1, the J gene TRBJ2-7, with a possible D match to TRBD1 (7 bases). The V end was cut by 0 bases, the J end by 2 bases, with 12 bases between. The germline V gene encodes CDR1 SGHRS and CDR2 YFSETQ. The CDR3 is made up of 15 amino acids. The CDR3 loop is CASSLGRGATYEQYF. DNA for the CDR3: TGCGCCAGCAGCTTGGGCAGGGGGGCGACCTACGAGCAGTACTTC. The full variable domain, in which reference TRBV5-1 and TRBJ2-7 provide the parts outside the CDR3, is KAGVTQTPRYLIKTRGQQVTLSCSPISGHRSVSWYQQTPGQGLQFLFEYFSETQRNKGNFPGRFSGRQFSNSRSEMNVSTLELGDSALYLCASSLGRGATYEQYFGPGTRLTVT.

The chain couples TRBV5-1 to TRBJ2-1, with D maybe TRBD2 (6 bases). The V end was cut by 7 bases, the J end by 4 bases, with 15 bases between. Germline lookup yields CDR1 SGHRS and CDR2 YFSETQ. This CDR3 is 14 amino acids long. The CDR3 here is CASLGGAPYNEQFF. CDR3 coding DNA: TGCGCCAGCCTCGGCGGGGCCCCATACAATGAGCAGTTCTTC.

This chain uses TRBV25-1 with TRBJ2-3; perhaps TRBD1 as D (6 bases). Trimming left V 3 bases short and J 5 bases short, with 15 bases between. The CDR3 totals 15 residues. Germline loops: CDR1 MGHDK, CDR2 SYGVNS. This CDR3 is CASSDRDKLGDTQYF. In DNA form, the CDR3 reads TGTGCCAGCAGTGATCGGGACAAGTTGGGAGATACGCAGTATTTT.

As for this clone: This may be a read error, as it is one base from a much larger clone. The chain carries TRBV5-1 and TRBJ2-3; 7 bases match TRBD2. From germline, CDR1 is SGHRS and CDR2 YFSETQ. There are 16 residues in the CDR3. The junction had 12 bases not matched to a gene; V was cut back by 4 bases and J by 4 bases. The CDR3 DNA is TGCGCCAGCAGCGCCCGCCCTAGCGGTGGGGCAGATACGCAGTATTTT. It specifies CASSARPSGGADTQYF.

To note about this clone: Other DNA sequences in the same sample also yield this CDR3. The chain uses TRBV19 and TRBJ2-2, with D uncertain. Trimming cost V 7 bases and J 2 bases, with 14 bases left between them. The CDR3 has 15 amino acids. CDR1 LNHDA and CDR2 SQIVND come from the germline V gene (reference sequence). The CDR3 region has the DNA TGTGCCAGTACCCCCGGGCCAGCTAACACCGGGGAGCTGTTTTTT. The encoded protein is CASTPGPANTGELFF.

This clone was counted at least ten times. Other DNA sequences of this sample code for an identical CDR3. The chain combines TRBV27 with TRBJ2-3; D not certain. This CDR3 spans 11 amino acids. Between the trimmed V and J ends, which lost 4 bases and 5 bases, there was a span of 4 bases. In germline, CDR1 is MNHEY, CDR2 SMNVEV (reference sequence). CDR3 in amino acids: CASSWGDTQYF. CDR3 coding DNA: TGTGCCAGCAGTTGGGGAGATACGCAGTATTTT.

In this sample, this clone turned up a few times. The rearrangement uses TRBV28 and TRBJ1-4; D not certain. From germline, CDR1 is MDHEN and CDR2 SYDVKM. V was clipped by 4 bases and J by 0 bases, with 6 bases between them. The CDR3 length is 14 residues. The CDR3 loop reads CASSSTATNEKLFF. CDR3 coding DNA: TGTGCCAGCAGTTCGACGGCAACTAATGAAAAACTGTTTTTT.

This clone appeared a single time. CDR3 loop: CASSLRASGNGETQYF. CDR3 coding DNA: TGTGCCAGCAGCTTAAGGGCTAGCGGGAACGGAGAGACCCAGTACTTC. This sequence joins TRBV7-2 and TRBJ2-5; TRBD2 aligns across 9 bases. Per the germline V gene, CDR1 is SGHTA and CDR2 is FQGNSA. CDR3 size: 16 residues. The V gene end was trimmed by 2 bases and the J gene end by 4 bases; junction bases not matched to a gene: 8.

This clone was counted between two and nine times. The chain has TRBV25-1 and TRBJ1-1, with 10 bases identical to TRBD1. The CDR3 consists of 14 residues. Per germline, CDR1 MGHDK and CDR2 SYGVNS. V was pared by 4 bases and J by 5 bases, with 4 bases of the junction left unmatched. CDR3 coding DNA: TGTGCCAGCAGTGCGACAGGGGGCCGTACTGAAGCTTTCTTT. Translation: CASSATGGRTEAFF.

The chain has TRBV12-1 and TRBJ2-1; TRBD1 is taken as the D call from the table, unchecked against the DNA. TRBV12-1 is a pseudogene segment. This CDR3 spans 15 amino acids. CDR3 in DNA: TGTGCCAGCAGCTTTGAGGGTCAGGGGAACGATGAGCAGTTCTTC. It is translated as CASSFEGQGNDEQFF.